Given below is one TCR beta chain in context. The antigen remains undetermined. The people who gave samples were healthy Caucasians from Russia, aged roughly 6 to 90. This CDR3 spans 11 amino acids. Trimming removed 6 bases at V and 14 bases at J, with 15 bases between. This entry belongs to a study of blood T cells in healthy people across ages. With a J-beta primer mix and a sample-barcoded 5' primer, a second PCR ran about 7 to 12 cycles. The template-switch adaptor, which had 12 random nucleotides, put a tag on each cDNA molecule. The study obtained at least 3 million CDR3-containing paired-end reads from every sample. TCRdb itself ran the 5' RACE reads through MiXCR, one entry per CDR3 protein. The sample holds fewer than 2 million distinct CDR3 sequences, about two fifths seen once. Points from the study as a whole: Per million T cells, TCR beta diversity dropped roughly linearly as age increased.

This chain links TRBV12-3 or TRBV12-4 with TRBJ2-3, with D possibly matching TRBD1 (6 bases). The receptor was isolated from a human donor in good health. The sequencing input was blood. The CDR3 is CASSNTGLRYF. CDR3 sequence (DNA): TGTGCCAGCAGCAACACAGGGCTCCGGTATTTT.